The 14 T cell receptor beta chains below were found in one sample sequenced in a study of molecular identifiers for immune sequencing clone quantification. TCRdb fed the PCR reads into MiXCR, producing one record per CDR3 protein. Of just over 40,000 distinct CDR3 sequences listed, roughly 20% were seen once; the top ten hold about 7%. What was sequenced was naive CD8+ T cells from blood, with Jurkat cell RNA spiked in. Subset meaning: FACS-sorted CD8+CD4-CCR7+CD45RA+ naive T cells. These receptors were obtained from a human donor in good health. Some libraries in this study had Jurkat cell RNA spiked in.

Worth noting for this clonotype: A much bigger clone sits one base away, suggesting this may be a read error. This chain links TRBV5-5 with TRBJ2-2; D not resolved. V dropped 7 bases and J dropped 5 bases, with 9 bases sitting between them. In germline, CDR1 is SGHKS, CDR2 YYEKEE (reference sequence). The CDR3 extends over 12 amino acids. The CDR3: CASGIGTGELFF. In DNA form, the CDR3 reads TGTGCCAGCGGCATTGGAACCGGGGAGCTGTTTTTT.

This rearrangement joins TRBV29-1 to TRBJ2-2, with 9 nucleotides matching TRBD2. With V trimmed by 6 bases and J by 1 base, 6 bases remained unmatched. The CDR3 totals 15 residues. In germline, CDR1 is SQVTM, CDR2 ANQGSEA. CDR3 in amino acids: CSVFSGSWNTGELFF. DNA for the CDR3: TGCAGCGTGTTTAGCGGGAGCTGGAACACCGGGGAGCTGTTTTTT.

In this sample, this clonotype turned up many times. The chain joins TRBV7-9 to TRBJ1-2; 8 bases are a match to TRBD1. This CDR3 has 11 amino acids. Germline assignment: CDR1 SEHNR and CDR2 FQNEAQ (reference sequence). V dropped 9 bases and J dropped 8; count of bases not matched to a gene: 5. The CDR3 DNA follows: TGTGCCAGTGGACAGGGTGGCGGCTACACCTTC. Translating it yields CASGQGGGYTF.

This clonotype showed up many times. This rearrangement joins TRBV11-2 to TRBJ2-3, with TRBD2 as a possible D gene (5 bases). This CDR3 spans 16 amino acids. Looked up from germline, CDR1 is SGHAT and CDR2 is FQNNGV. Trimming cost V 0 bases and J 0 bases, with 10 bases left between them. CDR3: CASSLDGAASTDTQYF. In DNA form, the CDR3 reads TGTGCCAGCAGCTTAGATGGAGCGGCTAGCACAGATACGCAGTATTTT.

This clonotype has a count of ten or more. The J gene is TRBJ2-2, the V gene TRBV29-1; D uncertain. Germline V gene lookup returns CDR1 SQVTM and CDR2 ANQGSEA. The CDR3 extends over 13 amino acids. Trimming removed 8 bases at V and 0 bases at J, with 10 bases between. The CDR3 protein is CSTYTTNTGELFF. CDR3 bases: TGCAGCACCTACACCACGAACACCGGGGAGCTGTTTTTT.

This clonotype was detected many times. The chain employs TRBV7-8 and TRBJ2-7; D tentatively reads TRBD1 or TRBD2 (6 bases each). Germline V gene data show CDR1 as SGHVS and CDR2 as FQNEAQ. V shed 3 bases and J shed 2 bases, with 14 bases lying between them. The length of the CDR3 is 15 residues. The CDR3 DNA follows: TGTGCCAGCAGCTTTTACGGGGGCGGCACCTACGAGCAGTACTTC. Protein sequence: CASSFYGGGTYEQYF. The whole variable domain, filled in from reference TRBV7-8 and TRBJ2-7, reads GAGVSQSPRYKVAKRGQDVALRCDPISGHVSLFWYQQALGQGPEFLTYFQNEAQLDKSGLPSDRFFAERPEGSVSTLKIQRTQQEDSAVYLCASSFYGGGTYEQYFGPGTRLTVT.

This clonotype was seen many times. This sequence joins TRBV6-2 or TRBV6-3 and TRBJ2-7; D might be TRBD1 or TRBD2, each matching 5 bases. CDR3 size: 14 residues. The V end lost 5 bases, the J end lost 4 bases, and 15 bases lay between the germline ends. Germline-derived CDR1 and CDR2 are MNHEY and SVGEGT. The CDR3 region has the DNA TGTGCCAGCAGTACCCGTCCGGGACCTTACGAGCAGTACTTC. Protein sequence: CASSTRPGPYEQYF.

This clonotype was detected a few times. A much larger clone differs by one base, so this may be a read error. This rearrangement joins TRBV27 to TRBJ2-7; D gene unclear. CDR1 and CDR2 from the germline V gene are MNHEY and SMNVEV (reference sequence). The CDR3 has 13 residues. CDR3 sequence reads: CVSSLGQSYEQYF. In DNA, the CDR3 is TGTGTCAGCAGTCTGGGCCAATCCTACGAGCAGTACTTC.

The table lists this clonotype with a few counts. V gene TRBV28 combines with J gene TRBJ2-5, with 7 nucleotides matching TRBD2. Per the germline V gene, CDR1 is MDHEN and CDR2 is SYDVKM. V shed 6 bases and J 4 bases; nucleotides not matched to a gene: 11. The CDR3 extends over 15 amino acids. In DNA, the CDR3 is TGTGCCAGCAGCCCCGAGGCGGGAGCTTTAGAGACCCAGTACTTC. As protein: CASSPEAGALETQYF. The whole variable domain, filled in from reference TRBV28 and TRBJ2-5, reads DVKVTQSSRYLVKRTGEKVFLECVQDMDHENMFWYRQDPGLGLRLIYFSYDVKMKEKGDIPEGYSVSREKKERFSLILESASTNQTSMYLCASSPEAGALETQYFGPGTRLLVL.

Ten or more counts support this clonotype. The chain uses TRBV9 and TRBJ2-1, with TRBD2 identical over 11 bases. V was pared by 2 bases and J by 4 bases, with 8 bases of the junction left unmatched. This CDR3 has 17 amino acids. Germline V lookup: CDR1 SGDLS, CDR2 YYNGEE. CDR3 in amino acids: CASSVTSSGRWYNEQFF. The CDR3 region has the DNA TGTGCCAGCAGCGTCACGTCTAGCGGGAGGTGGTACAATGAGCAGTTCTTC.

There are many counts of this clonotype. V is TRBV27 and J is TRBJ1-2; TRBD1 is a possible D gene (5 bases). V was clipped by 2 bases and J by 8 bases, with 18 bases between them. This CDR3 has 15 amino acids. The germline V gene has CDR1 MNHEY and CDR2 SMNVEV (reference sequence). Here the CDR3 DNA reads TGTGCCAGCAGTTTAATTGGGGCGATGACAAACGGCTACACCTTC. Its translation: CASSLIGAMTNGYTF.

This clonotype occurred many times. The V and J genes are TRBV9 and TRBJ2-1, with TRBD2 matching 7 bases. Trimming took 0 bases from V and 6 from J; bases not matched to a gene: 15. The CDR3 runs to 18 residues. Germline values: CDR1 SGDLS, CDR2 YYNGEE. CDR3 nucleotide sequence: TGTGCCAGCAGCGTAGCTCCTCGGGGGGTACCCCGGGGCAATGAGCAGTTCTTC. As protein: CASSVAPRGVPRGNEQFF.

This clonotype was detected many times. The chain couples TRBV27 to TRBJ1-5; 9 positions match TRBD1. With 5 bases clipped from V and 7 bases from J, the junction kept 6 bases outside the gene matches. The CDR3 sequence is 14 residues long. Looked up from germline, CDR1 is MNHEY and CDR2 is SMNVEV (reference sequence). In DNA form, the CDR3 reads TGTGCCAGCAGTGGGGGACAGGGTGGCCAGCCCCAGCATTTT. It encodes CASSGGQGGQPQHF.

In the case of this clonotype: This may be a read error, as it is one base from a much larger clone. The CDR3 DNA sequence: TGTGCCGGCAGGGAGACAGGGGGGAACACTGAAGCTTTCTTT. Translating gives CAGRETGGNTEAFF. The chain employs TRBV6-5 and TRBJ1-1; the match to TRBD1 covers 9 bases. The CDR3 has 14 amino acids. Germline lookup yields CDR1 MNHEY and CDR2 SVGAGI.